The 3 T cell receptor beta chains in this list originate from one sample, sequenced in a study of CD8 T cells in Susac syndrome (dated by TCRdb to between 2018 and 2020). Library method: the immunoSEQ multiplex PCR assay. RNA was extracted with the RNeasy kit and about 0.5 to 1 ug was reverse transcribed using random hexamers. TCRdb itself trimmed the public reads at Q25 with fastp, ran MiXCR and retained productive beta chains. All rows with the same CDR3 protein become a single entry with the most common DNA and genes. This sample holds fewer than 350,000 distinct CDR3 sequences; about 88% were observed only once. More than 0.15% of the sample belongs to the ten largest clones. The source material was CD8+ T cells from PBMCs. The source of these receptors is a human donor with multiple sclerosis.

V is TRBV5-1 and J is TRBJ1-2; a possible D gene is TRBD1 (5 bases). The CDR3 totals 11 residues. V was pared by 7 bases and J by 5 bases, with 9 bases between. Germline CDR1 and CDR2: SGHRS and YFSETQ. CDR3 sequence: CASQGPYGYTF. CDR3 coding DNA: TGCGCCAGCCAGGGCCCTTATGGCTACACCTTC.

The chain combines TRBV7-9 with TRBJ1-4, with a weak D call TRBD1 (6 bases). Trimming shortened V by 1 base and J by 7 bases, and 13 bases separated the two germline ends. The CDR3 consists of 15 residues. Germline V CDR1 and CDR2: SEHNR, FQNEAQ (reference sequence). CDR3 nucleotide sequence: TGTGCCAGCAGCTTAGTTTCGGGGGCCGGTGAAAAACTGTTTTTT. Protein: CASSLVSGAGEKLFF.

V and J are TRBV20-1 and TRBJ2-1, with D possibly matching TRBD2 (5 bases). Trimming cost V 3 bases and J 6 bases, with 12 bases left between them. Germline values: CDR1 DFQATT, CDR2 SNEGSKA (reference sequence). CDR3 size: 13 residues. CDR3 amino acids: CSASGVLFNEQFF. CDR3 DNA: TGCAGTGCTAGCGGGGTCTTATTCAATGAGCAGTTCTTC.